A single TCR beta chain is shown here with its context. Its antigen is unknown. The ends were cut back, 4 bases at V and 8 bases at J, with 21 bases in the middle. The CDR3 contains 16 residues. Germline V gene sequence: CDR1 SGHDT, CDR2 YYEEEE. Over chemoradiotherapy, repertoires were sampled more than once. The data were taken from a study of chemoradiotherapy in HPV16-positive cancers. Turning to the study itself: A couple of HPV16-positive patients' cells yielded candidate HPV-specific clones and common motifs. Study-level results: During treatment, candidate HPV-specific clones and E7-related motifs expanded in tumor. Better recurrence-free survival went with HPV-responsive T-cell expansion in HPV16-positive patients.

Produced via immunoSEQ multiplex PCR; TCRdb's table is partial and in-frame only. The sample lists 25,000 to 35,000 clones; around 88% were seen once. The TCR comes from a human donor with HPV-associated anogenital cancer. This sample comprised blood, obtained from a patient who underwent chemoradiotherapy. This chain links TRBV5-6 with TRBJ1-4; TRBD1 is a possible D gene (6 bases). The CDR3 DNA reads as TGTGCCAGCAGCATTGGGTCCAGGGGATGGAACGAAAAACTGTTTTTT. This sequence encodes CASSIGSRGWNEKLFF.